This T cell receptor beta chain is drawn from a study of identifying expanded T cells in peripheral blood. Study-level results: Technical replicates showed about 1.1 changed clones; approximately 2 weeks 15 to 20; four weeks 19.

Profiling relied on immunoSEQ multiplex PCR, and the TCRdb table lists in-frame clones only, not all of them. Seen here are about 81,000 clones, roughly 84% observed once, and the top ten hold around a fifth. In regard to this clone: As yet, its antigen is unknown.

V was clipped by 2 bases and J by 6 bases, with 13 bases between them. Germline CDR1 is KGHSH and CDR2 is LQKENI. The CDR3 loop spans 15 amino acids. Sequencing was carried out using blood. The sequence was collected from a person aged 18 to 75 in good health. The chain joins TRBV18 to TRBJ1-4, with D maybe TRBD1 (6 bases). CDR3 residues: CASSPGPGADEKLFF. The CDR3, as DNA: TGTGCCAGCTCACCAGGTCCGGGGGCGGATGAAAAACTGTTTTTT.